A selection of T cell receptor beta chains follows, all from one sample in a study of T cells after yellow fever vaccination. MiXCR was run by TCRdb on the 5' RACE reads, yielding one entry per CDR3 protein. The data show around 300,000 distinct CDR3 sequences, with 10% to 15% seen just once and roughly 0.5% held by the top ten. The material was CD4+ T cells sorted from PBMCs, obtained 45 days after the yellow fever booster vaccination. These receptor sequences come from a man aged 25 to 40 who received the YFV17D yellow fever vaccine. CDR3s include the opening cysteine and the closing phenylalanine or tryptophan. D genes are given only for firm matches. The size entry is marked missing in some rows and otherwise reads once, few, many or a size class.

clone_size	d_call	j_call	v_call	cdr3_length	cdr3_nt	cdr3_aa
few	-	TRBJ2-3	TRBV10-3	12	TGTGCCATCAGTGGACCGACAGATACGCTTATTTTT	CAISGPTDTLIF
many	-	TRBJ2-7	TRBV7-2	15	TGTGCCAGCAGCCCAAGGGGGGGGCGATTGAGCGAGCAGTACTTC	CASSPRGGRLSEQYF
many	-	TRBJ2-7	TRBV12-3/TRBV12-4	13	TGTGCCAGCGCCATCGGACACCTCTACGAGCAGTACTTC	CASAIGHLYEQYF
-	-	TRBJ1-1	TRBV3-1	13	TGTGCCAGCAGCCGATCAGAGGCGGGTGGAGCTTTCTTT	CASSRSEAGGAFF
-	-	TRBJ2-3	TRBV28	17	TGTGCCAGCAGTTTATCTAATGGGATATCTAGCACAGATACGCAGTATTTT	CASSLSNGISSTDTQYF
-	TRBD1	TRBJ2-7	TRBV7-9	16	TGTGCCAGCAGCCTCAGGACAGGGTTTGGGAAGTACGAGCAGTACTTC	CASSLRTGFGKYEQYF
-	-	TRBJ2-2	TRBV5-6	13	TGTGCCAGCAGCCGAGATCACACCGGGGAGCTGTTTTTT	CASSRDHTGELFF
few	-	TRBJ2-3	TRBV7-2	15	TGTGCCAGCAGCTTAGCAGACATCCTGACAGATACGCAGTATTTT	CASSLADILTDTQYF
-	-	TRBJ2-2	TRBV20-1	16	TGCAGTGCTAGTAGACGCAGTAATAGCCGCACCGGGGAGCTGTTTTTT	CSASRRSNSRTGELFF
few	-	TRBJ2-1	TRBV6-7	15	TGTGCCAGCACCCCCTCGGGCATCCTTTGCAATGAGCAGTTCTTC	CASTPSGILCNEQFF
-	TRBD2	TRBJ2-1	TRBV5-1	18	TGCGCCAGCAGCTCGGGACTAGCGGGAGGGAGCTCCTACAATGAGCAGTTCTTC	CASSSGLAGGSSYNEQFF
-	-	TRBJ2-3	TRBV7-9	17	TGTGCCAGCAGCAACCCGGGAGTTACCCCTAGCACAGATACGCAGTATTTT	CASSNPGVTPSTDTQYF
-	TRBD2	TRBJ2-5	TRBV20-1	15	TGCAGTGCCGAGATTCCCGGGACTAGCGGGGAGACCCAGTACTTC	CSAEIPGTSGETQYF
-	-	TRBJ2-1	TRBV5-1	15	TGCGCCAGCAGCGCGGGGATGCAGATTTACAATGAGCAGTTCTTC	CASSAGMQIYNEQFF
few	-	TRBJ2-3	TRBV5-1	14	TGCGCCAGCAGCTTGGAAGCCCCCACAGATACGCAGTATTTT	CASSLEAPTDTQYF
few	-	TRBJ2-7	TRBV7-3	13	TGTGCCAGCAGCGCAGAGAGGGGATACGAGCAGTACTTC	CASSAERGYEQYF
-	-	TRBJ2-5	TRBV20-1	9	TGCAGAGCCCCAGAGACCCAGTACTTC	CRAPETQYF
few	-	TRBJ2-1	TRBV11-2	12	TGTGCCAGCAGCGAGGCCCCCACTCGCCAGTTCTTC	CASSEAPTRQFF
-	-	TRBJ2-5	TRBV19	15	TGTGCCAGTAGTATCGGCGGGGGCGGGCAAGAGACCCAGTACTTC	CASSIGGGGQETQYF
many	-	TRBJ1-1	TRBV27	13	TGTGCCAGCAGTTTATCGATACAGGGAGAAGCTTTCTTT	CASSLSIQGEAFF
few	-	TRBJ2-5	TRBV7-2	13	TGTGCCAGCAGCTTAAAGAGCGAGGAGACCCAGTACTTC	CASSLKSEETQYF
-	TRBD1	TRBJ2-5	TRBV14	13	TGTGCCAGCAGCCAACAACAGGGGGAGACCCAGTACTTC	CASSQQQGETQYF
-	-	TRBJ2-7	TRBV4-3	14	TGCGCCAGCAGCCAAGATCACACGGGGAACGAGCAGTACTTC	CASSQDHTGNEQYF
many	-	TRBJ2-1	TRBV5-5	14	TGTGCCAGCAAGGGGACACAACGATACAATGAGCAGTTCTTC	CASKGTQRYNEQFF
-	-	TRBJ2-5	TRBV20-1	12	TGCAGTGCTGCACACCGGGAAGAGACCCAGTACTTC	CSAAHREETQYF
-	-	TRBJ1-2	TRBV7-2	15	TGTGCCAGCAGCTCTACCGACAGGTTCAACTATGGCTACACCTTC	CASSSTDRFNYGYTF
-	-	TRBJ2-5	TRBV5-1	15	TGCGCCAGCAGCTTGGGGTCATACCAGCAAGAGACCCAGTACTTC	CASSLGSYQQETQYF
-	TRBD2	TRBJ2-1	TRBV11-1	19	TGTGCCAGCAGAGGTCTCACTAGCGGGTCTCCTAGCTCCTACAATGAGCAGTTCTTC	CASRGLTSGSPSSYNEQFF
many	-	TRBJ2-1	TRBV12-3/TRBV12-4	11	TGTGCCAGCACCACCTTTGGTGAGCAGTTCTTC	CASTTFGEQFF
-	-	TRBJ2-5	TRBV5-1	15	TGCGCCAGCAGCGGAGGGGGTACTAGCGAAGAGACCCAGTACTTC	CASSGGGTSEETQYF
-	-	TRBJ2-2	TRBV6-1	15	TGTGCCAGCAGTGAAAGTTGGGGGAACACCGGGGAGCTGTTTTTT	CASSESWGNTGELFF
-	-	TRBJ2-5	TRBV28	15	TGTGCCAGCAGCCGGGGGAAGACTTACCAAGAGACCCAGTACTTC	CASSRGKTYQETQYF
few	-	TRBJ1-4	TRBV18	14	TGTGCCAGCTCACCATTGGACGCGGCTGAAAAACTGTTTTTT	CASSPLDAAEKLFF
-	-	TRBJ2-7	TRBV7-2	14	TGTGCCAGCAGCTTATCCAGGGACAACTACGAGCAGTACTTC	CASSLSRDNYEQYF
-	-	TRBJ1-2	TRBV5-1	16	TGCGCCAGCAGACCAGTATTGTCAGGGGCGACGTATGGCTACACCTTC	CASRPVLSGATYGYTF
-	-	TRBJ2-3	TRBV3-1	15	TGTGCCAGCACCCGAGACCCCACTAGCACAGATACGCAGTATTTT	CASTRDPTSTDTQYF
-	-	TRBJ2-7	TRBV29-1	14	TGCAGCGTTACCCCGGGGGCTAGCTCCTACGAGCAGTACTTC	CSVTPGASSYEQYF
few	-	TRBJ2-5	TRBV7-2	12	TGTGCCAGCAGCGCCAATTCAGAGACCCAGTACTTC	CASSANSETQYF
-	-	TRBJ2-7	TRBV5-1	14	TGCGCCAGCAGCTTGGCTCCACCTCAGGGCGAGCAGTACTTC	CASSLAPPQGEQYF
-	TRBD1	TRBJ2-5	TRBV20-1	17	TGCAGTGCTAGGGGGACAGGGGGGATATTAGAACGAGAGACCCAGTACTTC	CSARGTGGILERETQYF
-	TRBD2	TRBJ2-5	TRBV7-8	15	TGTGCCAGCAGCCCCAGACTAGCGGGAGTAGAGACCCAGTACTTC	CASSPRLAGVETQYF
few	TRBD1	TRBJ2-4	TRBV28	13	TGTGCCAGCAGTCCCCCGACAGGGAACATTCAGTACTTC	CASSPPTGNIQYF
-	-	TRBJ2-5	TRBV6-2/TRBV6-3	17	TGTGCCAGCAGTTACTCGATTTCTTCCGAAGGCCAAGAGACCCAGTACTTC	CASSYSISSEGQETQYF
-	-	TRBJ2-7	TRBV5-1	12	TGCGCCAGCAGCTACTCAGGGATCCACCCTGATTTC	CASSYSGIHPDF
-	-	TRBJ2-7	TRBV29-1	14	TGCAGCGTTGCGTTCCGGACTAACTCCTACGAGCAGTACTTC	CSVAFRTNSYEQYF
many	TRBD1	TRBJ2-7	TRBV29-1	14	TGCAGCGTTGTTTCTGATACAGGGGGACGGGAGCAGTACTTC	CSVVSDTGGREQYF
many	TRBD2	TRBJ2-2	TRBV12-3/TRBV12-4	15	TGTGCCAGCAGTCTAACTAGCGGGAGTGCCGGGGAGCTGTTTTTT	CASSLTSGSAGELFF
few	-	TRBJ2-2	TRBV7-9	13	TGTGCCAGCAGCCGAAGGAGGGCCGGGGAGCTGTTTTTT	CASSRRRAGELFF
few	TRBD2	TRBJ2-5	TRBV20-1	13	TGCAGTGCTAGCGGGAGGGAAAAAGAGACCCAGTACTTC	CSASGREKETQYF
many	TRBD2	TRBJ2-7	TRBV20-1	12	TGCAGTGCTTGGGCGGGAGACTACGAGCAGTACTTC	CSAWAGDYEQYF
few	TRBD2	TRBJ2-7	TRBV12-3/TRBV12-4	14	TGTGCCAGCAGTCCAACTAGCGCTAACTACGAGCAGTACTTC	CASSPTSANYEQYF
-	-	TRBJ1-5	TRBV6-1	12	TGTGCCAGCATGGGAAGCTATCAGCCCCAGCATTTT	CASMGSYQPQHF
-	TRBD2	TRBJ2-4	TRBV20-1	15	TGCAGTGCTAGTTTTCAGGCTAGCGGGGAAAACATTCAGTACTTC	CSASFQASGENIQYF
-	-	TRBJ2-3	TRBV3-1	14	TGTGCCAGCAGCCAAGACAGTCGCACAGATACGCAGTATTTT	CASSQDSRTDTQYF
-	-	TRBJ2-7	TRBV5-1	16	TGCGCCAGCAGCTGGAGGACAGATAAACCCTCCTACGAGCAGTACTTC	CASSWRTDKPSYEQYF
-	-	TRBJ2-2	TRBV5-6	17	TGTGCCAGCAGGAAGGGCCCAGGGGGGGCCGACACCGGGGAGCTGTTTTTT	CASRKGPGGADTGELFF
-	TRBD2	TRBJ2-5	TRBV9	20	TGTGCCAGCAGCGTAGTGGGACAGGCCGGGACTAGCGGGAGCGGAGAGACCCAGTACTTC	CASSVVGQAGTSGSGETQYF
-	TRBD1	TRBJ1-4	TRBV10-3	14	TGTGCCATCAGAGGAGGGACAGGGGGCGAAAAACTGTTTTTT	CAIRGGTGGEKLFF
few	TRBD2	TRBJ2-5	TRBV5-1	15	TGCGCCAGCAGCGTTCAACCTAGCGGGAGTGAGACCCAGTACTTC	CASSVQPSGSETQYF
-	TRBD2	TRBJ2-1	TRBV7-7	15	TGTGCTAGCAGATCAACTAGCGGGCCCCTCAATGAGCAGTTCTTC	CASRSTSGPLNEQFF